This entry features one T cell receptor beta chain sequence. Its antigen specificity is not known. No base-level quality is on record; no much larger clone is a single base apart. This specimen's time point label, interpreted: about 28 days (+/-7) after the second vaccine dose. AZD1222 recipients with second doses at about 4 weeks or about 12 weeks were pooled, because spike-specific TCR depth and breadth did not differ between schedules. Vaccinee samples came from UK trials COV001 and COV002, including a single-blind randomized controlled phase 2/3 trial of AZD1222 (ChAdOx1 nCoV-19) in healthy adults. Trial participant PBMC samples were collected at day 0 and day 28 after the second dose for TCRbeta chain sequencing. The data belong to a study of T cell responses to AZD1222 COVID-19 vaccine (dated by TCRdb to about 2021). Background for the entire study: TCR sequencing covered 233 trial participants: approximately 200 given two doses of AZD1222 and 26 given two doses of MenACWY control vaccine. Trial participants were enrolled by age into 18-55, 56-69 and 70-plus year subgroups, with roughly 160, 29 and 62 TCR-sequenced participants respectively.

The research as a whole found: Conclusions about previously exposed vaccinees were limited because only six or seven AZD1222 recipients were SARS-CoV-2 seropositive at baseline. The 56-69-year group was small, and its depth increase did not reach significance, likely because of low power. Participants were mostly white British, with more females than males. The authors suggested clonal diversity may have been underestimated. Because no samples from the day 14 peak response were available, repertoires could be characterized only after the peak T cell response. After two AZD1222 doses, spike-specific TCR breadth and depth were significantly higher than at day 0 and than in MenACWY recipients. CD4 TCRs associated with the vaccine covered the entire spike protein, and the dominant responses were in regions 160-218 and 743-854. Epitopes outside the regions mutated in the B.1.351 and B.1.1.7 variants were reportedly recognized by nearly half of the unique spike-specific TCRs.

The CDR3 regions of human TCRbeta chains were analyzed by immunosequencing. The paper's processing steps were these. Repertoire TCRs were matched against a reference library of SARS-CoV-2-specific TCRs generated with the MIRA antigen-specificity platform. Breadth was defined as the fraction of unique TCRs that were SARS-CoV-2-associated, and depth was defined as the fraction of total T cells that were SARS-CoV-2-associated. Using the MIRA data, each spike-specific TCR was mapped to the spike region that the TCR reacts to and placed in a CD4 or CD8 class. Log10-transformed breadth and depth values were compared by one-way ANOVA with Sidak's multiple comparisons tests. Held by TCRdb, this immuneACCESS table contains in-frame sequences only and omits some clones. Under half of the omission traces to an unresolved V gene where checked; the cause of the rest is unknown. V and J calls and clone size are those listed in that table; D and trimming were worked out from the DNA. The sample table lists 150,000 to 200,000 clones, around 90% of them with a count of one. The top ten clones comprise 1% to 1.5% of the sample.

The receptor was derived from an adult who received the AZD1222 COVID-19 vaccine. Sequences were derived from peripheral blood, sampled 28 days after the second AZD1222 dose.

CDR3 loop: CASSEPGAGQNEQFF. The base sequence is TGTGCCAGCAGTGAACCCGGGGCTGGGCAAAATGAGCAGTTCTTC. The chain joins TRBV25-1 to TRBJ2-1; the D gene is perhaps TRBD1 or TRBD2, as each covers 5 bases. V is shortened by 2 bases, J by 7 bases, and the region joining them spans 15 bases. Spanning cysteine to phenylalanine, the CDR3 consists of 15 amino acids. Only CDR3 DNA remains: 45 bases, in frame from the first base. Taken from the germline V gene, the CDR1 and CDR2 loops are MGHDK and SYGVNS.